The rows below give T cell receptor beta chains drawn from one sample of a study of T-cell memory formation after mild COVID-19. MiXCR, applied by TCRdb to the 5' RACE reads, yields one record per CDR3 protein. Of a few hundred thousand distinct CDR3 sequences in the sample, roughly 8% were seen once. The sequenced sample consisted of PBMCs or a T cell subset sorted from them (not recorded which). Receptors originate from a man between 18 and 29 years old who had mild COVID-19 (a few samples of this study predate the infection). Cell type and time point are not known. Each CDR3 is given with its conserved first and last residue. A D gene is named only where the DNA matches it firmly. Size values are once, few and many counts, or a class for expanded clones, and some rows have none.

>TRBV12-3/TRBV12-4|NA|TRBJ2-1|many
TGTGCCAGCAGTTTAGGGCCCTACAATGAGCAGTTCTTC
CASSLGPYNEQFF
>TRBV9|NA|TRBJ1-1|NA
TGTGCCAGCAGCCTACAGGGTCGGAACACTGAAGCTTTCTTT
CASSLQGRNTEAFF
>TRBV20-1|NA|TRBJ2-7|NA
TGCAGTGCTAGAGATCTTGGGCGAACCTACGAGCAGTACTTC
CSARDLGRTYEQYF
>TRBV12-3/TRBV12-4|TRBD2|TRBJ2-1|NA
TGTGCCAGCAGTTTTGCGGCGGGGGGGCAGAGTGAGCAGTTCTTC
CASSFAAGGQSEQFF
>TRBV18|NA|TRBJ2-2|few
TGTGCCAGCTCACCTCCCCCCGGCGCTATATCGGCCGGGGAGCTGTTTTTT
CASSPPPGAISAGELFF
>TRBV3-1|NA|TRBJ1-1|NA
TGTGCCAGCAGGGACGAAATGAACACTGAAGCTTTCTTT
CASRDEMNTEAFF
>TRBV9|NA|TRBJ1-2|many
TGTGCCAGCAGCGTAGGCAGGGGCGAAAACTATGGCTACACCTTC
CASSVGRGENYGYTF
>TRBV5-1|NA|TRBJ1-1|many
TGCGCCAGCAGCTTGATCCTGAACACTGAAGCTTTCTTT
CASSLILNTEAFF
>TRBV19|NA|TRBJ1-2|few
TGTGCCAGTAGTATAAAGGCTACCCTTAACTATGGCTACACCTTC
CASSIKATLNYGYTF
>TRBV11-2|NA|TRBJ2-1|many
TGTGCCAGCAGCTTAGATTGGGTAGGGGCCTTCTCAGGTGAGCAGTTCTTC
CASSLDWVGAFSGEQFF
>TRBV7-2|NA|TRBJ1-5|NA
TGTGCCAGCAGCTTAGCTGCAAGCAATCAGCCCCAGCATTTT
CASSLAASNQPQHF
>TRBV4-3|NA|TRBJ2-7|NA
TGCGCCAGCAGCCCTCTCCCGACGGGCAGGGGCTCCTACGAGCAGTACTTC
CASSPLPTGRGSYEQYF
>TRBV11-2|TRBD2|TRBJ2-1|NA
TGTGCCAGCAGCTTAGCCAGCGGGGGGAGCTCCTACAATGAGAAGTTCTTC
CASSLASGGSSYNEKFF
>TRBV27|TRBD1|TRBJ1-4|few
TGTGCCAGCAGTGTCCGACAGGGCAAACTGTTTTTT
CASSVRQGKLFF
>TRBV27|NA|TRBJ1-2|NA
TGTGCCAGCAGTTCCCTTTACCAGACGGGGAATCATGGCTACACCTTC
CASSSLYQTGNHGYTF
>TRBV7-2|TRBD2|TRBJ2-2|few
TGTGCCAGCAGCTTATTGCCTAGCGGGGGGACCGGGGAGCTGTTTTTT
CASSLLPSGGTGELFF
>TRBV24-1|NA|TRBJ1-2|once
TGTGCCACCAGGACCCCCGGACAGCACTACACCTTC
CATRTPGQHYTF
>TRBV20-1|TRBD1|TRBJ1-2|many
TGCAGTGCCCAGCCCCTACTCCCTCAGGGGGCCCTATATGGCTACACCTTC
CSAQPLLPQGALYGYTF
>TRBV7-9|NA|TRBJ1-2|many
TGTGCCAGCAGCTTAGGTGGAGGGCCCAACTATGGCTACACCTTC
CASSLGGGPNYGYTF
>TRBV6-5|TRBD1|TRBJ2-2|NA
TGTGCCAGCAGCCACAGGGGGCACACCGGGGAGCTGTTTTTT
CASSHRGHTGELFF
>TRBV5-1|TRBD2|TRBJ2-7|many
TGCGCCAGCAGCGCCCAGCGGGGGGGCTCCTACGAGCAGTACTTC
CASSAQRGGSYEQYF
>TRBV10-3|NA|TRBJ2-7|NA
TGTGCCATCAGTGACATCCCGGGGAACGAGCAGTACTTC
CAISDIPGNEQYF
>TRBV7-3|NA|TRBJ2-2|few
TGTGCCAGCAGCGCGGACTGGTACACCGGGGAGCTGTTTTTT
CASSADWYTGELFF
>TRBV6-2/TRBV6-3|TRBD2|TRBJ2-6|NA
TGTGCCAGCAGTTACAACGCGCGGGGGGCCCGCACGTCGGGGGCCAACGTCCTGACTTTC
CASSYNARGARTSGANVLTF
>TRBV27|TRBD1|TRBJ1-1|few
TGTGCCAGCAGTGTCCGACAGGGTCTGAACACTGAAGCTTTCTTT
CASSVRQGLNTEAFF
>TRBV7-9|NA|TRBJ1-5|NA
TGTGCCAGCAGCGGACAGCGCGGCAATCAGCCCCAGCATTTT
CASSGQRGNQPQHF
>TRBV7-8|NA|TRBJ2-2|few
TGTGCCAGCAGCTTAACAGATAACACCGGGGAGCTGTTTTTT
CASSLTDNTGELFF
>TRBV29-1|NA|TRBJ1-1|NA
TGCAGCGTTGAAGATTTTGGGGAGGGCACTGAAGCTTTCTTT
CSVEDFGEGTEAFF
>TRBV7-9|TRBD2|TRBJ2-3|few
TGTGCCAGCAGCTTCCCGACGGGGGGGCCGACAGATACGCAGTATTTT
CASSFPTGGPTDTQYF
>TRBV11-2|TRBD2|TRBJ2-1|NA
TGTGCCAGCAGGACTACGGGGGGGGGACCCTACAATGAGCAGTTCTTC
CASRTTGGGPYNEQFF
>TRBV5-1|NA|TRBJ2-6|NA
TGCGCCAGCAGCTTCCAGGACTCTGGGGCCAACGTCCTGACTTTC
CASSFQDSGANVLTF
>TRBV10-3|TRBD1|TRBJ2-2|NA
TGTGCCATCAGTGAGCCGGTCGGGACAGGCACAACCGGGGAGCTGTTTTTT
CAISEPVGTGTTGELFF
>TRBV7-2|NA|TRBJ2-5|NA
TGTGCCAGCAGCTCACCAAGTGAGACCCAGTACTTC
CASSSPSETQYF